This passage covers 17 T cell receptor beta chains from one sample sequenced in a study of blood T cell repertoires in COVID-19. The data were produced by immunoSEQ multiplex PCR, yet TCRdb's version contains in-frame clones alone and is incomplete. The sample has about 180,000 clones; about four fifths are singletons. The sequencing sample was made of peripheral blood. The receptors derive from a man between 70 and 80 years old with active or convalescent COVID-19.

The chain is built from TRBV5-6 and TRBJ2-2; D remains ambiguous. Germline V gives CDR1 SGHDT, CDR2 YYEEEE. The CDR3 length is 12 residues. V lost 4 bases and J 1 base, leaving 2 bases between the germline ends. CDR3 amino acids: CASSRNTGELFF. Written as DNA, the CDR3 is TGTGCCAGCAGCCGGAACACCGGGGAGCTGTTTTTT. The full variable domain, rest sourced from reference TRBV5-6 and TRBJ2-2, is DAGVTQSPTHLIKTRGQQVTLRCSPKSGHDTVSWYQQALGQGPQFIFQYYEEEERQRGNFPDRFSGHQFPNYSSELNVNALLLGDSALYLCASSRNTGELFFGEGSRLTVL.

This sequence joins TRBV2 and TRBJ2-1; 13 bases agree with TRBD2. J lost 0 bases, V lost 4 bases, and 12 bases had no gene match. Looked up from germline, CDR1 is SNHLY and CDR2 is FYNNEI. This CDR3 comprises 20 residues. CDR3 DNA sequence: TGTGCCAGCAGTGCACCAACTAGCGGGAGGGCCGGCAGCTCCTACAATGAGCAGTTCTTC. Amino acid sequence: CASSAPTSGRAGSSYNEQFF.

The V and J genes are TRBV30 and TRBJ2-5; a possible D gene is TRBD1 (5 bases). There are 13 residues in the CDR3. The V end lost 0 bases, the J end lost 4 bases, and 9 bases lay between the germline ends. The germline gives CDR1 GTSNPN, CDR2 SVGIG (reference sequence). The CDR3 DNA reads as TGTGCCTGGAGTGTAGGGGCTGGAGAGACCCAGTACTTC. Its translation: CAWSVGAGETQYF.

A single count supports this clone. V gene TRBV18 combines with J gene TRBJ2-5; 10 nucleotides line up with TRBD1. Germline CDR1 reads KGHSH; CDR2 reads LQKENI. V lost 4 bases to trimming and J lost 8 bases; unmatched junction nucleotides: 10. This CDR3 comprises 15 residues. CDR3 sequence: CASSRTRGTGDTQYF. The CDR3 coding sequence is TGTGCCAGCTCACGGACACGGGGGACAGGGGATACCCAGTACTTC.

V and J are TRBV5-5 and TRBJ1-5; 8 nucleotides agree with TRBD1. CDR3 length: 15 amino acids. CDR1 and CDR2 from the germline V gene are SGHKS and YYEKEE (reference sequence). Trimming removed 1 base from V and 5 bases from J; junction bases left unmatched: 5. For the CDR3, the DNA is TGTGCCAGCAGCTTGCTCTGGACAGGGTATCAGCCCCAGCATTTT. Amino acids: CASSLLWTGYQPQHF.

The V call is TRBV2, the J call TRBJ2-5; 10 bases are shared with TRBD1. Germline CDR1 reads SNHLY; CDR2 reads FYNNEI. This CDR3 has 15 residues. The V segment lost 6 bases and the J segment 5 bases; nucleotides outside the gene matches: 9. CDR3 loop: CASRRDRGRLETQYF. The CDR3 DNA is TGTGCCAGCAGGAGGGACAGGGGCAGATTGGAGACCCAGTACTTC.

The chain has TRBV18 and TRBJ1-3; no clear D gene. Germline V CDR1 and CDR2: KGHSH, LQKENI. The CDR3 spans 15 residues. V was trimmed by 5 bases and J by 4 bases, leaving 15 bases between them. The CDR3 reads CASSAVETLGNTIYF. CDR3 bases: TGTGCCAGCTCAGCCGTGGAGACTTTAGGAAACACCATATATTTT. Full variable domain (rest looked up from reference TRBV18 and TRBJ1-3): NAGVMQNPRHLVRRRGQEARLRCSPMKGHSHVYWYRQLPEEGLKFMVYLQKENIIDESGMPKERFSAEFPKEGPSILRIQQVVRGDSAAYFCASSAVETLGNTIYFGEGSWLTVV.

The chain carries TRBV3-1 (or the pseudogene TRBV3-2) and TRBJ2-5; 8 bases line up with TRBD2. CDR3 length equals 14 residues. Germline CDR1 and CDR2: LGHDT and YNNKEL (reference sequence). The V segment lost 1 base and the J segment 4 bases; nucleotides outside the gene matches: 2. The CDR3 loop is CASSQAGGVETQYF. CDR3 DNA: TGTGCCAGCAGCCAAGCGGGAGGGGTAGAGACCCAGTACTTC.

The chain joins TRBV19 to TRBJ1-3; D is unresolved. Germline V lookup: CDR1 LNHDA, CDR2 SQIVND (reference sequence). This CDR3 spans 13 amino acids. The ends were cut back, 5 bases at V and 0 bases at J, with 5 bases in the middle. The CDR3 DNA is TGTGCCAGTAGTTCGAGCTCTGGAAACACCATATATTTT. Its translation: CASSSSSGNTIYF.

CDR3 amino acids: CATGTGAGNTIYF. CDR3 DNA: TGTGCCACAGGGACAGGGGCCGGAAACACCATATATTTT. The gene calls are TRBV7-2 and TRBJ1-3; 10 bases are shared with TRBD1. Germline CDR1 is SGHTA and CDR2 is FQGNSA. The CDR3 is 13 residues long. The junction had 4 bases not matched to a gene; V was cut back by 10 bases and J by 4 bases.

This chain connects TRBV18 to TRBJ2-3; D call uncertain. Trimming shortened V by 3 bases and J by 2 bases, and 6 bases separated the two germline ends. This CDR3 is built from 13 residues. Germline CDR1 KGHSH, CDR2 LQKENI. This CDR3 is CASSPLDTDTQYF. The CDR3 region has the DNA TGTGCCAGCTCACCCCTAGACACAGATACGCAGTATTTT.

The gene calls are TRBV19 and TRBJ1-4; possible D gene TRBD1, 6 bases. Trimming cost V 3 bases and J 5 bases, with 16 bases left between them. Germline V gives CDR1 LNHDA, CDR2 SQIVND (reference sequence). CDR3 length equals 16 residues. In nucleotides, the CDR3 is TGTGCCAGTAGTATTATTACAGGGCTCCCGAATGAAAAACTGTTTTTT. Translation: CASSIITGLPNEKLFF.

The chain joins TRBV7-9 to TRBJ2-5, with 7 bases that match TRBD2. Germline lookup yields CDR1 SEHNR and CDR2 FQNEAQ (reference sequence). The V gene end was trimmed by 4 bases and the J gene end by 5 bases; junction bases not matched to a gene: 7. The CDR3 has 14 residues. The CDR3 loop is CASSSREGWETQYF. DNA for the CDR3: TGTGCCAGCAGCTCAAGGGAGGGTTGGGAGACCCAGTACTTC.

V and J are TRBV2 and TRBJ1-1; possible D gene TRBD1, 5 bases. Germline V gives CDR1 SNHLY, CDR2 FYNNEI. V lost 2 bases to trimming and J lost 4 bases, with 11 bases between them. This CDR3 has 14 residues. In DNA form, the CDR3 reads TGTGCCAGCAGTGAATTTCGGGGGTCCACTGAAGCTTTCTTT. Translating it yields CASSEFRGSTEAFF.

The chain links TRBV2 to TRBJ2-7, with D maybe TRBD2 (5 bases). Germline CDR1 and CDR2: SNHLY and FYNNEI. The CDR3 is 14 amino acids. Trimming took off 1 base at V and 2 bases at J, with 9 bases between the two ends. CDR3 in DNA: TGTGCCAGCAGTGAAGACTTGAGGGCCTACGAGCAGTACTTC. Translated, it gives CASSEDLRAYEQYF.

This clone came up a few times. The genes are TRBV10-2 and TRBJ2-1; 10 nucleotides match TRBD2. The CDR3 contains 13 residues. J was trimmed by 5 bases and V by 6 bases; bases with no gene match: 1. Germline loops: CDR1 WSHSY, CDR2 SAAADI. CDR3 DNA sequence: TGCGCCAGCAGCCTAGCGGGGGACAATGAGCAGTTCTTC. This encodes CASSLAGDNEQFF.

The chain links TRBV18 to TRBJ2-6; D is perhaps TRBD1 (6 bases). The CDR3 has 17 amino acids. The V gene's germline CDR1 is KGHSH and CDR2 LQKENI. V lost 5 bases and J lost 0, with 14 bases in between. CDR3 DNA sequence: TGTGCCAGCTCATCAGATATACAGGGCTCTGGGGCCAACGTCCTGACTTTC. The encoded protein is CASSSDIQGSGANVLTF.